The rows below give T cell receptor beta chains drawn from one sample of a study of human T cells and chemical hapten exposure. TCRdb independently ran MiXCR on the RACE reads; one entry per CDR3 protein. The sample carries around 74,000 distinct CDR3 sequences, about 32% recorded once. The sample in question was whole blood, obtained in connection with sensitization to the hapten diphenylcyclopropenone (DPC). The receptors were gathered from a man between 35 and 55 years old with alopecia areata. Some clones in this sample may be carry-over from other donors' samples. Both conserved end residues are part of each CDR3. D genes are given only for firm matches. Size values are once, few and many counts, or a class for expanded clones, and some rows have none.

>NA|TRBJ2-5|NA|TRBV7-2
CASRQGTASETQYF
TGTGCCAGCAGACAAGGGACGGCGTCGGAGACCCAGTACTTC
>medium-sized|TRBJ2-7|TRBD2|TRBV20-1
CSARDGRTRAKQYF
TGCAGTGCTAGAGATGGTCGGACTAGGGCGAAGCAGTACTTC
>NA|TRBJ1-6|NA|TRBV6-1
CASSPPGADNSPLHF
TGTGCCAGCAGTCCTCCCGGAGCGGATAATTCACCCCTCCACTTT
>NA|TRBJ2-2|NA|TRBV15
CATSRDPTNTGELFF
TGTGCCACCAGCCGGGACCCGACGAACACCGGGGAGCTGTTTTTT
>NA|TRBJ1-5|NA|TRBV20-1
CSAGRAGQPQHF
TGCAGTGCTGGCCGGGCGGGGCAGCCCCAGCATTTT
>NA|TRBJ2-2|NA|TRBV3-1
CASSQEGAEPGFTGELFF
TGTGCCAGCAGCCAAGAGGGAGCGGAGCCGGGGTTCACCGGGGAGCTGTTTTTT
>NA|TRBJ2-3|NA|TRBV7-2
CASSSRLEDGTDTQYF
TGTGCCAGCAGCTCCCGACTAGAGGATGGTACAGATACGCAGTATTTT
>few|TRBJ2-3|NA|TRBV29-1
CSVERPGEGNTQYF
TGCAGCGTTGAACGCCCAGGGGAGGGGAATACGCAGTATTTT
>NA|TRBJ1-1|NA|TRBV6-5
CASHRRGTETFF
TGTGCCAGCCACCGGAGGGGCACTGAAACTTTCTTT
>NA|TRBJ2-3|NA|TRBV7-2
CASSATTGRLDTQYF
TGTGCCAGCAGCGCAACGACAGGGAGGCTTGATACGCAGTATTTT
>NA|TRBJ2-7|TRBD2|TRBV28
CASSLGGTSTNF
TGTGCCAGCAGTTTAGGGGGGACTAGCACTAACTTC
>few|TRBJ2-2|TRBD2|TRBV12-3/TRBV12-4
CASRPGLAPSSTGELFF
TGTGCCAGCAGGCCGGGACTAGCACCCAGCAGTACCGGGGAGCTGTTTTTT
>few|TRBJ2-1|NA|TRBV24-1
CATSDLMGWQFF
TGTGCCACCAGTGATTTGATGGGGTGGCAGTTCTTC
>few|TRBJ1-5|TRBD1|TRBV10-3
CAISEGGQPQHF
TGTGCCATCAGTGAAGGGGGCCAGCCCCAGCATTTT
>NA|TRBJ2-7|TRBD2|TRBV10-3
CAISATIGLAGISYEQYF
TGTGCCATCAGTGCCACGATTGGACTAGCGGGCATTTCCTACGAGCAGTACTTC
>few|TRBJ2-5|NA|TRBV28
CASSLLAETQYF
TGTGCCAGCAGTTTGCTAGCAGAGACCCAGTACTTC
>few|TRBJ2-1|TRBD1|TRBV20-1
CSAHRVEQGWFF
TGCAGTGCCCATCGAGTCGAACAGGGGTGGTTCTTC
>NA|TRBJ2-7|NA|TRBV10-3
CAISGGKGDFYEQYF
TGTGCCATCAGTGGAGGGAAGGGTGACTTCTACGAGCAGTACTTC
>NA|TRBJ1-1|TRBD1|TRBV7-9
CASIPGQGNTEAFF
TGTGCCAGCATCCCAGGACAGGGTAACACTGAAGCTTTCTTT
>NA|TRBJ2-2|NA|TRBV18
CASSQWTVLGELFF
TGTGCCAGCTCTCAATGGACAGTACTAGGGGAGCTGTTTTTT
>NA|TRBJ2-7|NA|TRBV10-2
CASSESSLVPIQSEQYF
TGCGCCAGCAGTGAGTCGAGTCTAGTCCCCATTCAGTCCGAGCAGTACTTC
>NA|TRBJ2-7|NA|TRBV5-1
CASSLPSGGIPYEQYF
TGCGCCAGCAGCTTGCCTAGTGGCGGGATCCCCTACGAGCAGTACTTC
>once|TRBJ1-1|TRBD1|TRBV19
CASSPRQGEAFF
TGTGCCAGTAGTCCTAGACAGGGCGAAGCTTTCTTT
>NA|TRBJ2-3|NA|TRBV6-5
CASSYFAGSTDTQYF
TGTGCCAGCAGTTACTTCGCCGGGAGTACAGATACGCAGTATTTT
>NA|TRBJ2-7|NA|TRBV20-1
CSAVSLGEQYF
TGCAGTGCCGTTTCACTTGGAGAGCAGTACTTC
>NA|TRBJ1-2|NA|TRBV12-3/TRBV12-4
CASSFGGGPMGYTF
TGTGCCAGCAGTTTTGGGGGCGGCCCTATGGGCTACACCTTC
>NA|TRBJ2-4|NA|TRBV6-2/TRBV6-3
CASNPSSARALHVAKNIQYF
TGTGCCAGCAACCCTTCATCGGCTCGCGCCCTTCACGTAGCCAAAAACATTCAGTACTTC
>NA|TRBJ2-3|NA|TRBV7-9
CASSDFPFSPSPDTQYF
TGTGCCAGCAGCGATTTCCCCTTTTCCCCAAGCCCAGATACGCAGTATTTT
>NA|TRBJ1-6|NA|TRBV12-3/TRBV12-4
CASSPARIGSPLHF
TGTGCCAGCAGTCCCGCTCGAATTGGTTCACCCCTCCACTTT
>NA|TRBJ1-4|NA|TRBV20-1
CSARASAANEKLFF
TGCAGTGCTAGGGCCAGTGCAGCTAATGAAAAACTGTTTTTT
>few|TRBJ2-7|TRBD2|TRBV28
CASSSNSRGLAGGAYEQYF
TGTGCCAGCAGTTCGAACTCCCGGGGCCTAGCGGGAGGGGCCTACGAGCAGTACTTC
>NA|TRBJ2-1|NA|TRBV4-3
CASSQDAGPYNEQFF
TGCGCCAGCAGCCAAGATGCGGGGCCTTACAATGAGCAGTTCTTC
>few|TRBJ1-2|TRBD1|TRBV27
CASRGQGNYGYTF
TGTGCCAGCCGAGGACAGGGGAACTATGGCTACACCTTC
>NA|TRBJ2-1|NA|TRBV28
CASSSPTAGSSYNEQFF
TGTGCCAGCAGTTCTCCTACGGCAGGGAGCTCCTACAATGAGCAGTTCTTC
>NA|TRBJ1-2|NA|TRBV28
CASSWIQGPSNYGYTF
TGTGCCAGCAGTTGGATACAGGGCCCCTCTAACTATGGCTACACCTTC
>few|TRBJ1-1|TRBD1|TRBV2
CAGGTGEAFF
TGTGCCGGAGGGACAGGTGAAGCTTTCTTT
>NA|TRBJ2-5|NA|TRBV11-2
CASSSGNQETQYF
TGTGCCAGCAGCTCGGGAAACCAAGAGACCCAGTACTTC
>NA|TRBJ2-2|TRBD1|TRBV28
CASTPPGQGLRGELFF
TGTGCCAGCACACCCCCGGGACAGGGACTCAGAGGGGAGCTGTTTTTT
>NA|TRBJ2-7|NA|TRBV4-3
CASSQEVGTYEQYF
TGCGCCAGCAGCCAAGAAGTGGGAACCTACGAGCAGTACTTC
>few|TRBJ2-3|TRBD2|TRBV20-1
CSARVGGRAEDTQYF
TGCAGTGCTAGAGTAGGCGGGAGGGCCGAAGATACGCAGTATTTT
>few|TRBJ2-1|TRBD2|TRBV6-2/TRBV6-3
CASSFHLSGGPKDEQFF
TGTGCCAGCAGTTTCCATCTGTCGGGAGGGCCTAAGGATGAGCAGTTCTTC
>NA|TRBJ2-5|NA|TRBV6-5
CASSSKRTAWGTQYF
TGTGCCAGCAGTTCCAAAAGGACGGCCTGGGGGACCCAGTACTTC
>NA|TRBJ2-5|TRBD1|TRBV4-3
CASSQERDRRETQYF
TGCGCCAGCAGCCAAGAGAGGGACAGAAGAGAGACCCAGTACTTC
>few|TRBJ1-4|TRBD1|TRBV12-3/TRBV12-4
CASSLVGRQGKEKLFF
TGTGCCAGCAGTTTAGTGGGAAGACAGGGGAAGGAAAAACTGTTTTTT
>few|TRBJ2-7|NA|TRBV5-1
CASSDLDEQYF
TGCGCCAGCAGCGATCTCGATGAGCAGTACTTC